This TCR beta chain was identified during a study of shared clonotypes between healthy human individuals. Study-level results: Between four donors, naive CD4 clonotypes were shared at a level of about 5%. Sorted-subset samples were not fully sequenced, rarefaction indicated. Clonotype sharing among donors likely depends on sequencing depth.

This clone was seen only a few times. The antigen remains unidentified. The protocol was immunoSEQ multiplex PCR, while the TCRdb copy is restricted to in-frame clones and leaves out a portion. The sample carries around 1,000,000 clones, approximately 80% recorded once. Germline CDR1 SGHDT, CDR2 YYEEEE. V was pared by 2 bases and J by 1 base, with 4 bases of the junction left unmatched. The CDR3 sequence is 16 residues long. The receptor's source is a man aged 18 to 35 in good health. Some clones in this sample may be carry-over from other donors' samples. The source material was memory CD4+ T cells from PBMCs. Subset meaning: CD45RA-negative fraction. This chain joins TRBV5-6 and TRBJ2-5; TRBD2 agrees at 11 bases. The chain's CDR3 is CASSFKLAGAQETQYF. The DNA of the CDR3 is TGTGCCAGCAGCTTTAAACTAGCGGGGGCCCAAGAGACCCAGTACTTC.